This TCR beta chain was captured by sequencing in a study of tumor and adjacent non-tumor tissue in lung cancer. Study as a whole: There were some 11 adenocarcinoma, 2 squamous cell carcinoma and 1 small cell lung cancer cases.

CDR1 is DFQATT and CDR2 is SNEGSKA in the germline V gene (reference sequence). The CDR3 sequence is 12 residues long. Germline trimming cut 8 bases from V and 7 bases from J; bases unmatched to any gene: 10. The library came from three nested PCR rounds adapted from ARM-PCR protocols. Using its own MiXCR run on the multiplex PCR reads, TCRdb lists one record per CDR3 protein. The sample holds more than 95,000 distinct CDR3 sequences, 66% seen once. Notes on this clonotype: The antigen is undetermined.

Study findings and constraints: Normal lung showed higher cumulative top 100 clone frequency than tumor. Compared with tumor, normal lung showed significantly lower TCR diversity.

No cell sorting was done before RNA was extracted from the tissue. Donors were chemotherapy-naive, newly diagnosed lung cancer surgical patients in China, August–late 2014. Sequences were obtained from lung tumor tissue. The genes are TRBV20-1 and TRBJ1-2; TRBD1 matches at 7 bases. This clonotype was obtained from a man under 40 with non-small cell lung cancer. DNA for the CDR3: TGCAGTACTCCGGATAGGGGGCTTGGCTACACCTTC. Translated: CSTPDRGLGYTF.